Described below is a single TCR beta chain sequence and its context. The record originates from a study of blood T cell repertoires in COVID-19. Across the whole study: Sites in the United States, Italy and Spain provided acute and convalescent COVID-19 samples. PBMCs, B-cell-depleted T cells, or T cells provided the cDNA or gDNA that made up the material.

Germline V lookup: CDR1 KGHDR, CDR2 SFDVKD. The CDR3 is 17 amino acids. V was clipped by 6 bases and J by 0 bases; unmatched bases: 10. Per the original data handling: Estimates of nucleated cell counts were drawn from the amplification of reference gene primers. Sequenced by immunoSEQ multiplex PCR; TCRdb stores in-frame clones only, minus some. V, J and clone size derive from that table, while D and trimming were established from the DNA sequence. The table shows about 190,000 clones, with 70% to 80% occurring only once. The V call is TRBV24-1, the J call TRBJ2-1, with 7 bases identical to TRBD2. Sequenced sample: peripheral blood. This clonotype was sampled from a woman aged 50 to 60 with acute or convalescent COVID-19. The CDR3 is CATSSNSGAYSYNEQFF. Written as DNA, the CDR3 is TGTGCCACCAGTTCAAACAGCGGGGCCTACTCCTACAATGAGCAGTTCTTC.